The sequence of this TCR beta chain was determined in a study of shared clonotypes between healthy human individuals (dated by TCRdb to the early 2020s). Concerning the study at large: The cohort comprised a couple of women and a few men aged 18 to 49 years. Leukapheresis yielded between about 0.94 and 9.5 billion PBMCs per donor. The study deeply sequenced blood TCR repertoires of roughly five healthy adults to estimate repertoire size and the extent of clonotype sharing between individuals. Different laboratories and diverse techniques were used to prepare libraries and sequence TCR repertoires, to increase sequencing depth and limit assay-specific biases.

As regards this clone: This receptor's antigen is unknown. This could be a read error, since a much larger clone is one nucleotide away. This sample also contains other DNA sequences that code for the same CDR3.

Donors were healthy HIV-negative adults with no recently reported acute infections or vaccinations. Only Caucasian adults living in Nashville, Tennessee, USA were represented among the donors. For unsorted samples, 96 million or so PBMCs were counted, and genomic DNA was extracted using the QIAamp DNA Blood Mini kit. After blood collection by leukapheresis, PBMCs were isolated using Ficoll-Histopaque density gradient centrifugation and then cryopreserved in the vapor phase of liquid nitrogen. Per the germline V gene (reference sequence), SEHNR is the CDR1 and FQNEAQ is the CDR2. Unmatched junction bases come to 7, with V trimmed by 5 bases and J by 5 bases. Including cysteine and phenylalanine, the CDR3 has 16 amino acids. This entry keeps only the CDR3 DNA: 48 bases, framed from base 1. TCR CDR3 regions were amplified from genomic DNA by multiplex PCR using the deep immunoSEQ assay. Extracted genomic DNA from each cell subset was spread evenly across all wells of several immunoSEQ 96-well plates, with each plate serving as a replicate. For unsorted PBMC, around 300 ng of genomic DNA, equivalent to tens of thousands of T cell genomes, went into each replicate PCR. Ten immunoSEQ deep assay plates were used to sequence unsorted PBMC genomic DNA. Purified libraries were quantified with a Qubit 3.0 fluorometer, sized on a Bioanalyzer 2100, and re-quantified with the KAPA Library Quantification kit. Every immunoSEQ 96-well plate was sequenced on a separate single-read 150-cycle Illumina NextSeq 550 flow cell. As for how the authors treated the data: The immunoSEQ output contained only junctional sequences without quality scores, so filtering could not match that applied to full-length reads. To assign V/J genes and CDR3, sequences were annotated against IMGT germline references using PyIR, a Python wrapper for IgBLAST v1.9. Reads were removed for weak V/J assignments (E-value above 1e-6), missing CDR3, stop codons, out-of-frame junctions, or ambiguous translated residues. V3J clonotypes were defined as sequences sharing the same inferred V gene, J gene, and CDR3 amino acid sequence. Percentage overlap between repertoires was calculated by dividing the number of shared unique clonotypes by the size of the smaller repertoire. Repertoire richness was assessed with RTK rarefaction, the Chao1 estimator, and Recon v2.1 estimates of unobserved clonotypes. Not all clones reach the TCRdb copy of this immuneACCESS table, which keeps in-frame sequences only. Checked studies attribute under half of the gap to unresolved V genes and leave the rest unexplained. Clone size and the V and J calls come from that table; the DNA yielded D and trimming. The sample table shows approximately 440,000 clones, and approximately 77% are seen once. In total, the top ten clones hold around 12% of the sample.

On the study overall, not on this receptor specifically: Sampling was restricted to blood, and TCR repertoires in tissue are likely to differ from TCR repertoires in blood. Based on pairwise subsampling, the degree of clonotype sharing among donors was expected to be affected by sequencing depth. Because the study included a small number of donors, the genetic and exposure-history diversity represented was limited.

The chain joins TRBV7-9 to TRBJ2-5, and 14 junctional nucleotides match TRBD2. The TCR comes from a woman in her thirties or forties in good health. Some clones in this sample may be carry-over from other donors' samples. Source material: PBMCs. This receptor carries the CDR3 CASSPGLAGGVETQYF. Read as DNA, the sequence is TGTGCCAGCAGCCCAGGACTAGCGGGAGGAGTGGAGACCCAGTACTTC.